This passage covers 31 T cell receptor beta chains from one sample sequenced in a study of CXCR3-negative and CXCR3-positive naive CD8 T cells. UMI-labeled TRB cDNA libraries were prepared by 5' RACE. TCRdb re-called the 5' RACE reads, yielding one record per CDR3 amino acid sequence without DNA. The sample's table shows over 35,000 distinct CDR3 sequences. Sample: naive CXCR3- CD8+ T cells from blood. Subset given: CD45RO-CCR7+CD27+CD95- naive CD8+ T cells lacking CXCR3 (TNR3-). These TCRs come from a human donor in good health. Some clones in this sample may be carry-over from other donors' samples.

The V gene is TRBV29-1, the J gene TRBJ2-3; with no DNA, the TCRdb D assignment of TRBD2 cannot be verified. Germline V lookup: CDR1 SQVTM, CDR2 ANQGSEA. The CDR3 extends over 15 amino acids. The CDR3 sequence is CSVEGLWHVGDTQYF.

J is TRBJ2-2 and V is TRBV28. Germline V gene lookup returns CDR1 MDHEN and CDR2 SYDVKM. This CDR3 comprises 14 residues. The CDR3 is CASLLTGLTGELFF. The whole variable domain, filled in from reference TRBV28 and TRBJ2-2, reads DVKVTQSSRYLVKRTGEKVFLECVQDMDHENMFWYRQDPGLGLRLIYFSYDVKMKEKGDIPEGYSVSREKKERFSLILESASTNQTSMYLCASLLTGLTGELFFGEGSRLTVL.

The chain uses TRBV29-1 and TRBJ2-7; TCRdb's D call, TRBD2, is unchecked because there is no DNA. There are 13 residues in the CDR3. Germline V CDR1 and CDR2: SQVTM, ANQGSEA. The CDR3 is CSVGHIDPYEQYF.

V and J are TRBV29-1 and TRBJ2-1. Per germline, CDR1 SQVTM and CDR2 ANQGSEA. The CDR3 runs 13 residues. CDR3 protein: CSVVSLSYNEQFF.

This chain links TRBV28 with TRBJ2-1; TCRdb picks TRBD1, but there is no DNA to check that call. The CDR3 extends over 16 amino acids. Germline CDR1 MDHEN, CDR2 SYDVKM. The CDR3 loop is CASSLRGGAFYNEQFF.

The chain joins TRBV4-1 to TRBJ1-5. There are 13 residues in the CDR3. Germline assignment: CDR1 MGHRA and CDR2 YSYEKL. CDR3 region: CASSQELGQPQHF.

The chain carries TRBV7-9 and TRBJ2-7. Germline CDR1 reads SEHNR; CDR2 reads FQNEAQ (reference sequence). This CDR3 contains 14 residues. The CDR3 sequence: CASSLEESSYEQYF.

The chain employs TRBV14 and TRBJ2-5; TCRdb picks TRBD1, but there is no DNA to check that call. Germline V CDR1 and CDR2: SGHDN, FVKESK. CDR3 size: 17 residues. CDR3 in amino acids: CASSRNDRGFLQETQYF.

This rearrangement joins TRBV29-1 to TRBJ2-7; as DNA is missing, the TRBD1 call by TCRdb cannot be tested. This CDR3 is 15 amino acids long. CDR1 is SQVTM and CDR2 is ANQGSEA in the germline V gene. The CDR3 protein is CSVVPPTQGTYEQYF.

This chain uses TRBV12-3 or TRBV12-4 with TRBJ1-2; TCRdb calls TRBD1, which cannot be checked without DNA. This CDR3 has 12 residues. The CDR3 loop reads CASSPGGYGYTF.

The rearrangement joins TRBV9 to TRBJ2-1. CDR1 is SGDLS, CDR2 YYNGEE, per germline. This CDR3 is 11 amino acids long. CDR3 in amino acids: CASSVSGKQFF.

The CDR3 reads CASSSPGRVISGANVLTF. This sequence joins TRBV6-2 or TRBV6-3 and TRBJ2-6; the TRBD1 assignment by TCRdb is unverifiable without DNA. The CDR3 is 18 residues long. Germline V gene lookup returns CDR1 MNHEY and CDR2 SVGEGT.

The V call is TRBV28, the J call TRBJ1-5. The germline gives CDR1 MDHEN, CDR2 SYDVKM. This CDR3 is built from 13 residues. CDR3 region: CASSLDGNQPQHF.

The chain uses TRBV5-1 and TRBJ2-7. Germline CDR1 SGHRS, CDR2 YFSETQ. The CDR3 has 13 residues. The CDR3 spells CASSLAKGVEQYF. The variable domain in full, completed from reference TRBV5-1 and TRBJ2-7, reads KAGVTQTPRYLIKTRGQQVTLSCSPISGHRSVSWYQQTPGQGLQFLFEYFSETQRNKGNFPGRFSGRQFSNSRSEMNVSTLELGDSALYLCASSLAKGVEQYFGPGTRLTVT.

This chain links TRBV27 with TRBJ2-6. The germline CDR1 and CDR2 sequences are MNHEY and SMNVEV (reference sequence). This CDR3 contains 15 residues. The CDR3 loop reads CASSFSGSGANVLTF.

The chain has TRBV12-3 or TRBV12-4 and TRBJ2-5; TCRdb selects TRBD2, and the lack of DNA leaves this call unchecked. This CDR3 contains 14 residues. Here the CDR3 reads CASSFLSGGETQYF.

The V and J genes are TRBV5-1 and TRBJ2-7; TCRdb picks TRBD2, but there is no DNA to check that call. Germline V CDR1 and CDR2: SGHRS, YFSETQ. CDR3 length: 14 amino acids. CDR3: CASSLPGYPYEQYF.

CDR3 loop: CASSSPAGGDYNEQFF. The V gene is TRBV12-3 or TRBV12-4, the J gene TRBJ2-1; TCRdb picks TRBD2, but there is no DNA to check that call. The CDR3 has 16 residues.

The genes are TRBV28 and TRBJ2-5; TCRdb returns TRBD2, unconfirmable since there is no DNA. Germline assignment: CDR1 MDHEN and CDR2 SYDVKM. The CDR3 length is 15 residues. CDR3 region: CASSSPGLASWTQYF.

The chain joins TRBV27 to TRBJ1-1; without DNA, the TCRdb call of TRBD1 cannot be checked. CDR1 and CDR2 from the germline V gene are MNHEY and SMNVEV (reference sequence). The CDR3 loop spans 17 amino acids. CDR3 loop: CASSVYSAGKGKTEAFF.

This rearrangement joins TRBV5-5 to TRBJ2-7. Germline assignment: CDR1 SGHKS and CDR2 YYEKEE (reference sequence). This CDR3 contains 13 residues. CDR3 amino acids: CASSWLEVYEQYF.

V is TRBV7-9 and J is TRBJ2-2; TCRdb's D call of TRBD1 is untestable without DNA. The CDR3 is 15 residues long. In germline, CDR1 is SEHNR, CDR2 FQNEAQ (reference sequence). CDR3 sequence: CASLGGGPNTGELFF.

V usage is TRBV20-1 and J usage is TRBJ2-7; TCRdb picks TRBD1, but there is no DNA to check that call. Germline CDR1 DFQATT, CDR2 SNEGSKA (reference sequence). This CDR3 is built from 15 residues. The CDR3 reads CSARDPEGTVYEQYF.

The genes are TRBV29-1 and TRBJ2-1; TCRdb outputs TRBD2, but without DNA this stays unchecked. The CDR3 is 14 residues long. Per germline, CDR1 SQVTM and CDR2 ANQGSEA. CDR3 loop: CSVEELAEDNEQFF.

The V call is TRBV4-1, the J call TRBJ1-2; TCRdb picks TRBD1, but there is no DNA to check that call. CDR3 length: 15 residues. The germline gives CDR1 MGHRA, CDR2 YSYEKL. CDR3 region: CASSQEGQAYYGYTF.

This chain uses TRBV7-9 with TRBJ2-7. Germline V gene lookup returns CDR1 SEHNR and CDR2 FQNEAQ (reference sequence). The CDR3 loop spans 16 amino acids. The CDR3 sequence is CASSSLARRGVYEQYF.

The CDR3 sequence: CASSEARLGGYEQYF. The chain is built from TRBV2 and TRBJ2-7; as DNA is missing, the TRBD2 call by TCRdb cannot be tested. The V gene's germline CDR1 is SNHLY and CDR2 FYNNEI. The CDR3 consists of 15 residues. The variable domain in full, with the rest retrieved from reference TRBV2 and TRBJ2-7, is EPEVTQTPSHQVTQMGQEVILRCVPISNHLYFYWYRQILGQKVEFLVSFYNNEISEKSEIFDDQFSVERPDGSNFTLKIRSTKLEDSAMYFCASSEARLGGYEQYFGPGTRLTVT.

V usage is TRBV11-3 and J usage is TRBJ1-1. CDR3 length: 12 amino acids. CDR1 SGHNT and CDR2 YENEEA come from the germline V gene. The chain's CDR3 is CASSFLGTEAFF.

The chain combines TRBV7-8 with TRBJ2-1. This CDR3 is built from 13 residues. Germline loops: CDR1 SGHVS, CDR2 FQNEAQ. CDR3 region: CASSPGPYNEQFF.

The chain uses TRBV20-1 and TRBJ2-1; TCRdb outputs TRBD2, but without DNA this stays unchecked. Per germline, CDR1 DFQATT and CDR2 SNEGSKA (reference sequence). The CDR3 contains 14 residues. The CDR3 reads CSASEIAGINEQFF.

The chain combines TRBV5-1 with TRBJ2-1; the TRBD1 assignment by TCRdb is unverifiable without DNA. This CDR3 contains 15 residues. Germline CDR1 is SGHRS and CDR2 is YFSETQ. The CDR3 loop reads CASSGWGWIKNEQFF.